Below, 30 T cell receptor beta chains from the same sample are listed, as sequenced in a study of blood T cell repertoires in COVID-19. Here immunoSEQ multiplex PCR was the method, and the copy in TCRdb shows in-frame clones only, minus some. The repertoire holds some 65,000 clones, with roughly 75% as singletons. Sequences were obtained from peripheral blood. The origin of the receptors is a human donor in a cohort sampled during active COVID-19.

This clone was found once. This chain connects TRBV5-1 to TRBJ2-7; D gene unclear. The germline gives CDR1 SGHRS, CDR2 YFSETQ. The CDR3 extends over 13 amino acids. Trimming stripped 4 bases from V and 5 bases from J, with 13 bases between. CDR3 DNA sequence: TGCGCCAGCAGCGTACTACCCGGAGACGAGCAGTACTTC. The encoded protein is CASSVLPGDEQYF.

V gene TRBV5-5 combines with J gene TRBJ2-7, with no clear D. Germline V gene lookup returns CDR1 SGHKS and CDR2 YYEKEE (reference sequence). The CDR3 extends over 13 amino acids. V dropped 0 bases and J dropped 6 bases, with 10 bases sitting between them. As DNA, the CDR3 is TGTGCCAGCAGCTTGGCGAGGCCCCCCGAGCAGTACTTC. It is translated as CASSLARPPEQYF.

The chain couples TRBV29-1 to TRBJ2-5; 14 positions match TRBD2. The CDR3 is 15 residues long. The J segment lost 3 bases and the V segment lost 7 bases, leaving 7 bases of the junction unmatched. Per germline, CDR1 SQVTM and CDR2 ANQGSEA. The CDR3 nucleotides read TGCAGCGCCCGGAGGGGACTAGCGGGAGAAGAGACCCAGTACTTC. Translation: CSARRGLAGEETQYF.

The J gene is TRBJ2-7, the V gene TRBV11-2; D not resolved. The CDR3 contains 14 residues. V lost 2 bases, J lost 6 bases, and 14 bases lay in between. Germline CDR1 reads SGHAT; CDR2 reads FQNNGV. For the CDR3, the DNA is TGTGCCAGCAGCTTATCGCCCTACGTCTCCGAGCAGTACTTC. This sequence encodes CASSLSPYVSEQYF. The full variable domain, in which reference TRBV11-2 and TRBJ2-7 provide the parts outside the CDR3, is EAGVAQSPRYKIIEKRQSVAFWCNPISGHATLYWYQQILGQGPKLLIQFQNNGVVDDSQLPKDRFSAERLKGVDSTLKIQPAKLEDSAVYLCASSLSPYVSEQYFGPGTRLTVT.

The CDR3 here is CASSESGGSYNEQFF. As DNA, the CDR3 is TGTGCCAGCAGCGAGAGCGGGGGGTCCTACAATGAGCAGTTCTTC. The chain carries TRBV7-9 and TRBJ2-1; TRBD2 matches at 9 bases. J gave up 1 base and V 5 bases, and 3 bases lay outside the gene matches. Germline loops: CDR1 SEHNR, CDR2 FQNEAQ (reference sequence). This CDR3 comprises 15 residues.

The V and J genes are TRBV29-1 and TRBJ2-1, with 13 bases aligning to TRBD2. Germline CDR1 and CDR2: SQVTM and ANQGSEA. After removal of 0 bases from V and 4 bases from J, the junction contained 0 bases not matched to a gene. The CDR3 totals 15 residues. CDR3 in DNA: TGCAGCGTTGAAGAGGGACTAGCGGGGTACAATGAGCAGTTCTTC. Translation gives CSVEEGLAGYNEQFF.

J is TRBJ2-6 and V is TRBV5-4, with 7 bases matching TRBD1. Per the germline V gene, CDR1 is SGHNT and CDR2 is YYREEE (reference sequence). Trimming removed 2 bases from V and 2 bases from J; junction bases left unmatched: 1. The CDR3 is made up of 15 amino acids. The CDR3 sequence is CASSFDRAGANVLTF. The CDR3 DNA is TGTGCCAGCAGCTTCGACAGGGCTGGGGCCAACGTCCTGACTTTC.

This sequence joins TRBV14 and TRBJ2-3; no reliable D call. Deletions cut 4 bases from V and 4 bases from J, with 6 bases between. From germline, CDR1 is SGHDN and CDR2 FVKESK. The CDR3 is made up of 12 amino acids. This CDR3 reads CASSLAPDTQYF. The CDR3 DNA reads TGTGCCAGCAGCCTAGCACCAGATACGCAGTATTTT.

This clone was counted only a few times. The rearrangement uses TRBV19 and TRBJ2-7, with a tentative D call TRBD2 (6 bases). The CDR3 runs 12 residues. The germline V and J ends were trimmed by 5 bases and 3 bases, with 8 bases remaining between them. In germline, CDR1 is LNHDA, CDR2 SQIVND (reference sequence). CDR3 loop: CASSGGNYEQYF. DNA for the CDR3: TGTGCCAGTAGTGGAGGGAACTACGAGCAGTACTTC.

The chain has TRBV19 and TRBJ2-1, with 7 bases lining up with TRBD1. The CDR3 loop spans 16 amino acids. V lost 3 bases to trimming and J lost 3 bases; unmatched junction nucleotides: 8. Per germline, CDR1 LNHDA and CDR2 SQIVND (reference sequence). This CDR3 is CASSMLGQTRYNEQFF. CDR3 nucleotide sequence: TGTGCCAGTAGTATGTTGGGACAGACCCGCTACAATGAGCAGTTCTTC.

The table lists this clone with a few counts. V is TRBV7-9 and J is TRBJ1-4; D is perhaps TRBD1 (5 bases). Germline-derived CDR1 and CDR2 are SEHNR and FQNEAQ (reference sequence). This CDR3 has 16 amino acids. V gave up 3 bases and J gave up 8 bases, with 19 bases separating them. The CDR3: CASSFPRGRRGEKLFF. The CDR3 coding sequence is TGTGCCAGCAGCTTCCCCCGCGGTAGAAGGGGAGAAAAACTGTTTTTT. Together with reference TRBV7-9 and TRBJ1-4, the CDR3 gives the full variable domain: DTGVSQNPRHKITKRGQNVTFRCDPISEHNRLYWYRQTLGQGPEFLTYFQNEAQLEKSRLLSDRFSAERPKGSFSTLEIQRTEQGDSAMYLCASSFPRGRRGEKLFFGSGTQLSVL.

The V and J genes are TRBV5-1 and TRBJ2-1, with 9 bases that match TRBD2. The CDR3 length is 17 residues. V lost 4 bases to trimming and J lost 8 bases; unmatched junction nucleotides: 16. From germline, CDR1 is SGHRS and CDR2 YFSETQ. The CDR3 loop reads CASSPRPAVAGGDEQFF. The DNA of the CDR3 is TGCGCCAGCAGCCCCCGACCAGCAGTGGCGGGGGGGGATGAGCAGTTCTTC. The variable domain in full, with the rest retrieved from reference TRBV5-1 and TRBJ2-1, is KAGVTQTPRYLIKTRGQQVTLSCSPISGHRSVSWYQQTPGQGLQFLFEYFSETQRNKGNFPGRFSGRQFSNSRSEMNVSTLELGDSALYLCASSPRPAVAGGDEQFFGPGTRLTVL.

The chain recombines TRBV25-1 with TRBJ2-1, with 9 bases lining up with TRBD1. This CDR3 has 15 residues. The germline V gene has CDR1 MGHDK and CDR2 SYGVNS. With 2 bases clipped from V and 4 bases from J, the junction kept 3 bases outside the gene matches. DNA of the CDR3: TGTGCCAGCAGTGAAGGGGACAGGGTTTACAATGAGCAGTTCTTC. This encodes CASSEGDRVYNEQFF.

Notes on this clone: The same CDR3 is also encoded by other DNA sequences in this sample. This chain uses TRBV4-3 with TRBJ1-6; possibly TRBD1 for D (6 bases). From germline, CDR1 is LGHNA and CDR2 YSLEER. This CDR3 is built from 18 residues. The V end lost 0 bases, the J end lost 1 base, and 13 bases lay between the germline ends. In DNA form, the CDR3 reads TGCGCCAGCAGCCAAGATGTGGGGGGGCGGTCCTATAATTCACCCCTCCACTTT. Translating it yields CASSQDVGGRSYNSPLHF.

The CDR3 DNA follows: TGTGCCAGCAGCCGGACAGGGCGGAACACTGAAGCTTTCTTT. This gives the protein CASSRTGRNTEAFF. This chain connects TRBV6-2 or TRBV6-3 to TRBJ1-1, with TRBD1 identical over 8 bases. CDR1 and CDR2 (germline): MNHEY, SVGEGT. This CDR3 contains 14 residues. V trimming: 6 bases; J trimming: 1 base; junction bases outside the gene matches: 4.

The chain's CDR3 is CAISGGQVSYEQYF. CDR3 DNA: TGTGCCATCAGTGGCGGGCAGGTCTCCTACGAGCAGTACTTC. This chain connects TRBV10-3 to TRBJ2-7, with D perhaps TRBD2 (5 bases). CDR3 length: 14 residues. Per germline, CDR1 ENHRY and CDR2 SYGVKD. Trimming left V 4 bases short and J 0 bases short, with 10 bases between.

This chain links TRBV28 with TRBJ1-3, with D perhaps TRBD1 (6 bases). CDR3 size: 15 residues. The germline V and J ends were trimmed by 5 bases and 3 bases, with 14 bases remaining between them. Germline values: CDR1 MDHEN, CDR2 SYDVKM. The CDR3 DNA reads TGTGCCAGCAGTCCCCCTCACAGGGTTGGAAACACCATATATTTT. Encoded protein: CASSPPHRVGNTIYF.

V and J are TRBV28 and TRBJ2-1, with D possibly matching TRBD2 (6 bases). Germline CDR1 MDHEN, CDR2 SYDVKM. Trimming stripped 8 bases from V and 4 bases from J, with 27 bases between. The CDR3 loop spans 18 amino acids. CDR3 nucleotides: TGTGCCAGCCTCCGGCGGGCGGGGAGTACGTCAGGGTACAATGAGCAGTTCTTC. It codes for CASLRRAGSTSGYNEQFF.

This chain links TRBV21-1 with TRBJ1-2. TRBV21-1 is annotated as a pseudogene. The CDR3 sequence is 15 residues long. The CDR3 DNA follows: TGTGCCAGCAGCAAAGTGATTGGGAGTACCTATGGCTACACCTTC. Translating gives CASSKVIGSTYGYTF.

This sequence joins TRBV5-1 and TRBJ2-6; TRBD1 might be the D (6 bases). This CDR3 is 15 amino acids long. Trimming took 4 bases from V and 0 from J, leaving 8 bases between them. Germline loops: CDR1 SGHRS, CDR2 YFSETQ. The CDR3 region has the DNA TGCGCCAGCAGCAAGGGGGTCTCTGGGGCCAACGTCCTGACTTTC. Translated, it gives CASSKGVSGANVLTF. The full variable domain, with the rest looked up from reference TRBV5-1 and TRBJ2-6, is KAGVTQTPRYLIKTRGQQVTLSCSPISGHRSVSWYQQTPGQGLQFLFEYFSETQRNKGNFPGRFSGRQFSNSRSEMNVSTLELGDSALYLCASSKGVSGANVLTFGAGSRLTVL.

This clone was counted a single time. The rearrangement uses TRBV25-1 and TRBJ1-6; maybe TRBD1 (6 bases). V was shortened by 8 bases and J by 1 base, with 21 bases between the two germline ends. CDR3 length: 18 amino acids. Germline V CDR1 and CDR2: MGHDK, SYGVNS. CDR3: CASPPRDTLGSYNSPLHF. The CDR3, as DNA: TGTGCCAGCCCGCCCCGGGACACCCTGGGGTCCTATAATTCACCCCTCCACTTT.

This clone turned up a few times. This chain links TRBV3-1 (or the pseudogene TRBV3-2) with TRBJ2-7; 9 bases are shared with TRBD1. The CDR3 is 13 residues long. The V gene end was trimmed by 6 bases and the J gene end by 4 bases; junction bases not matched to a gene: 4. Germline lookup yields CDR1 LGHDT and CDR2 YNNKEL (reference sequence). The CDR3 loop is CASRGTGTYEQYF. The DNA of the CDR3 is TGTGCCAGCAGGGGGACAGGGACGTACGAGCAGTACTTC.

This sequence joins TRBV30 and TRBJ2-3; D not resolved. V shed 0 bases and J shed 3 bases, with 7 bases lying between them. The length of the CDR3 is 13 residues. Per germline, CDR1 GTSNPN and CDR2 SVGIG (reference sequence). This CDR3 reads CAWSVFRTDTQYF. DNA for the CDR3: TGTGCCTGGAGTGTATTCCGGACAGATACGCAGTATTTT.

V and J are TRBV28 and TRBJ1-4; D remains ambiguous. Germline-derived CDR1 and CDR2 are MDHEN and SYDVKM. V lost 8 bases to trimming and J lost 7 bases, with 11 bases between them. The CDR3 runs to 12 residues. CDR3 nucleotides: TGTGCCAGCGGCCCCATCCGTGAAAAACTGTTTTTT. This codes for CASGPIREKLFF.

V gene TRBV28 combines with J gene TRBJ1-2; 11 nucleotides align to TRBD1. Germline V gene sequence: CDR1 MDHEN, CDR2 SYDVKM. Trimming cost V 6 bases and J 3 bases; bases outside gene matches: 6. The CDR3 spans 15 residues. The CDR3 DNA follows: TGTGCCAGCAGCACGGGACAGGGGGTTTACTATGGCTACACCTTC. As protein: CASSTGQGVYYGYTF.

The genes are TRBV27 and TRBJ2-2; tentative D call: TRBD2 (6 bases). Germline loops: CDR1 MNHEY, CDR2 SMNVEV (reference sequence). V was pared by 5 bases and J by 6 bases, with 19 bases between. The CDR3 runs to 16 residues. As DNA, the CDR3 is TGTGCCAGCAGTCGCGGGACCCCAAACGGTCCCGGGGAGCTGTTTTTT. Translation gives CASSRGTPNGPGELFF.

This clone has just one count. A much larger clone differs from this one at a single base, so this may be a read error. The chain carries TRBV28 and TRBJ2-7; 8 bases line up with TRBD1. V shed 6 bases, J shed 4 bases, and the junction held 2 bases outside the gene matches. The germline CDR1 and CDR2 sequences are MDHEN and SYDVKM. This CDR3 spans 12 amino acids. CDR3 in DNA: TGTGCCAGCAGCACAGGGGGTTACGAGCAGTACTTC. Translation gives CASSTGGYEQYF.

The count of this clone is one. The V call is TRBV7-6, the J call TRBJ2-7; a possible D gene is TRBD1 (6 bases). V lost 0 bases and J lost 6, with 18 bases in between. Germline V gene lookup returns CDR1 SGHVS and CDR2 FNYEAQ. CDR3 length: 16 amino acids. CDR3 residues: CASSLASAGANGEQYF. The DNA of the CDR3 is TGTGCCAGCAGCTTAGCGTCTGCAGGGGCGAACGGCGAGCAGTACTTC.

The rearrangement uses TRBV11-2 and TRBJ2-1, with TRBD1 identical over 7 bases. V shed 1 base, J shed 9 bases, and the junction held 6 bases outside the gene matches. Germline assignment: CDR1 SGHAT and CDR2 FQNNGV. CDR3 length: 14 residues. CDR3 nucleotides: TGTGCCAGCAGCTTAGCCGCACAGGGGAGTGAGCAGTTCTTC. Translation gives CASSLAAQGSEQFF.

The V and J genes are TRBV10-3 and TRBJ1-2, with D perhaps TRBD1 (6 bases). The CDR3 has 13 amino acids. The V end was cut by 7 bases, the J end by 2 bases, with 11 bases between. The germline V gene encodes CDR1 ENHRY and CDR2 SYGVKD. DNA of the CDR3: TGTGCCATCAATTCTCAGGGGAACTATGGCTACACCTTC. Amino acids: CAINSQGNYGYTF.